These 2 T cell receptor beta chains share one sample of origin, sequenced in a study of cytomegalovirus exposure and HLA in healthy donors. The data were produced by immunoSEQ multiplex PCR, yet TCRdb's version contains in-frame clones alone and is incomplete. The table has about 98,000 clones, around 88% seen once; the top ten hold roughly 3.9%. Sequences were obtained from PBMCs. The receptors shown here come from a woman aged 25 to 39 in good health and CMV-seronegative.

This clone was observed a single time. The chain is built from TRBV10-3 and TRBJ2-3, with 7 bases lining up with TRBD2. The trim removed 10 bases at V and 5 bases at J, leaving 9 bases unmatched. The CDR3 is 13 amino acids. Germline V gene data show CDR1 as ENHRY and CDR2 as SYGVKD. CDR3 residues: CATLSGPQDTQYF. The CDR3 nucleotides read TGTGCCACGCTTAGCGGGCCTCAAGATACGCAGTATTTT.

V gene TRBV27 combines with J gene TRBJ2-7; 8 bases are shared with TRBD2. There are 15 residues in the CDR3. Looked up from germline, CDR1 is MNHEY and CDR2 is SMNVEV (reference sequence). Unmatched junction bases numbered 8, after V lost 5 bases and J lost 2 bases. CDR3 region: CASSKLAVPTYEQYF. CDR3 nucleotide sequence: TGTGCCAGCAGTAAACTAGCGGTGCCGACCTACGAGCAGTACTTC.